This passage covers 19 T cell receptor beta chains from one sample sequenced in a study of T cells in Graves' hyperthyroidism and ophthalmopathy. Amplified regions were TCR beta CDR3 sequences from RNA transcripts. HTBI primers drove first-round RT-PCR of the TCR CDR3. TCRdb reanalysed the multiplex PCR reads using MiXCR and keeps one entry per CDR3 protein. The table lists 650,000 to 850,000 distinct CDR3 sequences, around 20% of them singletons. Sequencing input: blood. These receptor sequences come from a woman aged 50 to 60 with Graves' hyperthyroidism that later progressed to Graves' ophthalmopathy.

Comment on this clonotype: A read error may be the cause here, since a much bigger clone is one base away. The rearrangement uses TRBV12-3 or TRBV12-4 and TRBJ2-7; D is possibly TRBD1 (6 bases). This CDR3 has 15 residues. Trimming left V 3 bases short and J 3 bases short, with 15 bases between. The CDR3 reads CASSFRDKYSYEQYF. The CDR3 DNA reads TGTGCCAGCAGTTTCCGGGACAAGTACAGCTACGAGCAGTACTTC.

A single count supports this clonotype. V usage is TRBV28 and J usage is TRBJ2-1; 9 bases line up with TRBD1. Trimming took 3 bases from V and 7 from J; bases not matched to a gene: 4. CDR3 length: 14 residues. The germline CDR1 and CDR2 sequences are MDHEN and SYDVKM. The CDR3 nucleotides read TGTGCCAGCAGTTTCGGGACAGGGACTAATGAGCAGTTCTTC. This encodes CASSFGTGTNEQFF.

This clonotype came up many times. The chain carries TRBV29-1 and TRBJ2-1, with no clear D. The CDR3 contains 15 residues. From germline, CDR1 is SQVTM and CDR2 ANQGSEA. V lost 4 bases to trimming and J lost 4 bases, with 17 bases between them. This CDR3 reads CSVGSVTELYNEQFF. DNA for the CDR3: TGCAGCGTTGGGAGTGTCACAGAACTATACAATGAGCAGTTCTTC.

The chain is built from TRBV20-1 and TRBJ1-1; no definite D call. The length of the CDR3 is 14 residues. Per the germline V gene, CDR1 is DFQATT and CDR2 is SNEGSKA (reference sequence). Deletions cut 3 bases from V and 5 bases from J, with 16 bases between. CDR3 amino acids: CSASSVRAWTEAFF. CDR3 in DNA: TGCAGTGCTAGTTCTGTCCGTGCGTGGACTGAAGCTTTCTTT.

This clonotype was counted ten times or more. The chain has TRBV5-5 and TRBJ1-2; 7 bases are a match to TRBD1. V lost 1 base and J lost 4; bases outside the gene matches: 7. This CDR3 has 15 amino acids. CDR1 SGHKS and CDR2 YYEKEE come from the germline V gene (reference sequence). CDR3 amino acids: CASSLRQGGSYGYTF. CDR3 in DNA: TGTGCCAGCAGCTTGCGTCAGGGGGGGTCCTATGGCTACACCTTC.

This clonotype came up many times. The chain has TRBV11-2 and TRBJ1-1; no firm D call. This CDR3 is 14 amino acids long. Trimming stripped 4 bases from V and 1 base from J, with 10 bases between. Germline V lookup: CDR1 SGHAT, CDR2 FQNNGV. The CDR3 here is CASSSGPGNTEAFF. CDR3 DNA sequence: TGTGCCAGCAGCTCCGGGCCGGGGAACACTGAAGCTTTCTTT.

The gene calls are TRBV6-1 and TRBJ1-6, with D unclear. This CDR3 region has 12 residues. V lost 7 bases and J 9 bases, leaving 10 bases between the germline ends. Germline CDR1 and CDR2: MNHNS and SASEGT. Here the CDR3 DNA reads TGTGCCAGCACCACCAGCGGTTCACCCCTCCACTTT. This sequence encodes CASTTSGSPLHF.

This clonotype was counted ten times or more. The genes are TRBV6-1 and TRBJ1-2; no reliable D call. CDR3 size: 13 residues. Trimming took 3 bases from V and 8 from J, leaving 13 bases between them. The germline gives CDR1 MNHNS, CDR2 SASEGT. The CDR3: CASSDSWETGYTF. CDR3 DNA: TGTGCCAGCAGTGATAGCTGGGAAACGGGCTACACCTTC.

This clonotype was detected ten times or more. The J gene is TRBJ2-1, the V gene TRBV2, with a tentative D call TRBD2 (6 bases). Per germline, CDR1 SNHLY and CDR2 FYNNEI. This CDR3 is 19 amino acids long. Trimming took off 0 bases at V and 5 bases at J, with 23 bases between the two ends. CDR3 sequence reads: CASSEAGLAVLLSNNEQFF. Written as DNA, the CDR3 is TGTGCCAGCAGTGAAGCCGGGTTAGCGGTGCTATTAAGTAACAATGAGCAGTTCTTC.

A remark on this clonotype: A much bigger clone sits one base away, suggesting this may be a read error. The J gene is TRBJ2-3, the V gene TRBV12-3 or TRBV12-4, with 9 bases that match TRBD1. This CDR3 is built from 15 residues. V lost 7 bases, J lost 9 bases, and 14 bases stayed unmatched. The CDR3 DNA reads TGTGCCAGCACCTTGGGACAGGGTCGTCTATACACGCAGTATTTT. This encodes CASTLGQGRLYTQYF.

This clonotype has ten or more counts. This chain links TRBV11-2 with TRBJ1-1; D call uncertain. In germline, CDR1 is SGHAT, CDR2 FQNNGV. The CDR3 totals 14 residues. The germline V and J ends were trimmed by 0 bases and 0 bases, with 5 bases remaining between them. The CDR3 is CASSLDPMNTEAFF. The CDR3 DNA follows: TGTGCCAGCAGCTTAGATCCGATGAACACTGAAGCTTTCTTT.

This clonotype was detected only a few times. The rearrangement links TRBV9 to TRBJ1-1; TRBD1 might be the D (5 bases). This CDR3 is 16 amino acids long. Germline V gene lookup returns CDR1 SGDLS and CDR2 YYNGEE. Trimming stripped 4 bases from V and 5 bases from J, with 21 bases between. The CDR3 bases are TGTGCCAGCAGCACCCGCGATCTGGGAAGGGGAACTGAAGCTTTCTTT. Translated, it gives CASSTRDLGRGTEAFF.

Ten or more counts support this clonotype. The J gene is TRBJ2-7, the V gene TRBV7-6; D is ambiguous. Germline V gene sequence: CDR1 SGHVS, CDR2 FNYEAQ. The CDR3 is made up of 13 amino acids. The V end lost 1 base, the J end lost 7 bases, and 11 bases lay between the germline ends. The CDR3 DNA sequence: TGTGCCAGCAGCTTAGTGGGTTTGGAGGAGCAGTACTTC. Its protein product is CASSLVGLEEQYF.

This clonotype was counted ten times or more. V is TRBV30 and J is TRBJ1-1, with a possible D match to TRBD1 (6 bases). The CDR3 is 12 amino acids. The germline V gene has CDR1 GTSNPN and CDR2 SVGIG (reference sequence). V was cut by 5 bases and J by 5 bases, with 12 bases left in between. CDR3 bases: TGTGCCTGGGCAGGGGAATGGACTGAAGCTTTCTTT. Its protein product is CAWAGEWTEAFF.

This clonotype was detected ten times or more. The chain has TRBV7-9 and TRBJ2-1; a possible D gene is TRBD1 (5 bases). Germline assignment: CDR1 SEHNR and CDR2 FQNEAQ (reference sequence). V was trimmed by 3 bases and J by 5 bases, leaving 8 bases between them. The CDR3 consists of 13 residues. In DNA form, the CDR3 reads TGTGCCAGCAGCTTGGGGCTGAACAATGAGCAGTTCTTC. Its translation is CASSLGLNNEQFF.

This clonotype was picked up a small number of times. V gene TRBV29-1 combines with J gene TRBJ1-5, with unresolved D. Trimming pared 7 bases from V and 10 bases from J, leaving 20 bases between. The germline gives CDR1 SQVTM, CDR2 ANQGSEA. CDR3 length: 13 amino acids. Written as DNA, the CDR3 is TGCAGCGCCGGGGAGGGCCGATCGGGTCCCCAGCATTTT. Its translation is CSAGEGRSGPQHF.

V and J are TRBV12-3 or TRBV12-4 and TRBJ2-3; weak D call: TRBD2 (6 bases). CDR3 length: 16 residues. Trimming pared 0 bases from V and 3 bases from J, leaving 13 bases between. CDR3 nucleotides: TGTGCCAGCAGTTTAGCGGGGGGTAGAGCAACAGATACGCAGTATTTT. Its translation: CASSLAGGRATDTQYF.

In its sample, this clonotype was seen many times. In nucleotides, the CDR3 is TGCAGTGCTGGGACTAGCGGGAGATCCTACGAGCAGTACTTC. This encodes CSAGTSGRSYEQYF. V gene TRBV20-1 combines with J gene TRBJ2-7; TRBD2 matches at 14 bases. The length of the CDR3 is 14 residues. V shed 5 bases, J shed 1 base, and the junction held 1 base outside the gene matches. Per germline, CDR1 DFQATT and CDR2 SNEGSKA (reference sequence).

This clonotype was seen repeatedly, ten times or more. V is TRBV6-1 and J is TRBJ1-1; perhaps TRBD1 as D (6 bases). V gave up 4 bases and J gave up 8 bases, with 20 bases separating them. The CDR3 is made up of 15 amino acids. Germline CDR1 MNHNS, CDR2 SASEGT. The CDR3, as DNA: TGTGCCAGCAGTGGAGACCATGGGGGGCAGAGAGAAGCTTTCTTT. It encodes CASSGDHGGQREAFF.